This is a list of T cell receptor beta chains from one sample in a study of molecular identifiers for immune sequencing clone quantification. TCRdb re-analysed the PCR reads in MiXCR, keeping a single row per CDR3 protein. This sample has approximately 90,000 distinct CDR3 sequences, with 24% found just once. The sequenced sample consisted of naive CD8+ T cells from blood, with Jurkat cell RNA spiked in. The source of these receptors is a human donor in good health. Some libraries in this study had Jurkat cell RNA spiked in. The CDR3 runs from the conserved cysteine through the conserved F or W. A D gene is named only where the DNA matches it firmly. Clone size, where shown, is once, few, many, or a class for clones that have expanded.

v_gene,abundance,j_gene,d_gene,CDR3aa,CDR3nt
TRBV12-3/TRBV12-4,many,TRBJ2-7,-,CASRPGRNSYEQYF,TGTGCCAGCAGGCCGGGACGGAATTCCTACGAGCAGTACTTC
TRBV4-1,-,TRBJ2-7,TRBD2,CASSPFRGGYEQYF,TGCGCCAGCAGCCCGTTCCGGGGGGGGTACGAGCAGTACTTC
TRBV27,many,TRBJ1-1,-,CASSQRAGNSEAFF,TGTGCCAGCAGCCAAAGGGCAGGGAATAGTGAAGCTTTCTTT
TRBV4-3,many,TRBJ2-3,-,CASSQDYTAGGSTDTQYF,TGCGCCAGCAGCCAAGATTATACGGCCGGCGGCAGCACAGATACGCAGTATTTT
TRBV7-2,-,TRBJ2-7,-,CASSLGSGEQDF,TGTGCCAGCAGCTTAGGGTCGGGCGAGCAGGACTTC
TRBV9,many,TRBJ1-2,-,CASSVDAGPPDYGYTF,TGTGCCAGCAGCGTAGACGCAGGCCCACCAGACTATGGCTACACCTTC
TRBV4-2,many,TRBJ2-1,-,CASSQDLGSQEQFF,TGTGCCAGCAGCCAAGATTTAGGCAGTCAGGAGCAGTTCTTC
TRBV30,many,TRBJ2-2,-,CAWTYPGRITKNTGELFF,TGTGCCTGGACTTATCCGGGACGAATAACCAAGAACACCGGGGAGCTGTTTTTT
TRBV4-1,-,TRBJ2-2,-,CASSQRVSATGELFF,TGCGCCAGCAGCCAACGGGTTTCGGCCACCGGGGAGCTGTTTTTT
TRBV30,many,TRBJ1-1,-,CAWSLTSTVDTEAFF,TGTGCCTGGAGCCTGACCTCGACAGTTGATACTGAAGCTTTCTTT
TRBV6-2/TRBV6-3,-,TRBJ2-2,-,CASSYLTDRPTGELFF,TGTGCCAGCAGTTACTTGACGGATCGACCTACCGGGGAGCTGTTTTTT
TRBV4-1,few,TRBJ2-7,TRBD1,CASSQVTGEYYGQYF,TGCGCCAGCAGCCAAGTCACAGGGGAGTACTACGGGCAGTACTTC
TRBV7-4,-,TRBJ1-2,-,CAGSLASGQADYGYTF,TGTGCCGGCAGCTTAGCGTCTGGGCAAGCTGACTATGGCTACACCTTC
TRBV27,many,TRBJ2-7,TRBD2,CASSLSSGRNEEYF,TGTGCCAGCAGTTTATCTAGCGGGAGAAACGAAGAGTACTTC
TRBV5-1,-,TRBJ1-1,-,CASSLLENTEAFF,TGCGCCAGCAGTTTATTGGAGAACACTGAAGCTTTCTTT
TRBV27,many,TRBJ1-3,TRBD1,CASSLKGARGNTIYF,TGTGCCAGCAGTTTAAAGGGGGCGCGAGGAAACACCATATATTTT
TRBV19,few,TRBJ2-1,TRBD2,CASSMTSGNSYNEQFF,TGTGCCAGTAGTATGACTAGCGGAAATTCCTACAATGAGCAGTTCTTC
TRBV20-1,-,TRBJ2-7,TRBD2,CSASGTSGGNAYEQYF,TGCAGTGCTAGTGGGACTAGCGGGGGAAATGCCTACGAGCAGTACTTC
TRBV27,many,TRBJ2-3,-,CASSQQHGIGLTDTQYF,TGTGCCAGCAGTCAACAGCACGGGATTGGCCTCACAGATACGCAGTATTTT
TRBV5-4,many,TRBJ2-5,-,CASSLWTAGETQYF,TGTGCCAGCAGCTTGTGGACAGCGGGGGAGACCCAGTACTTC
TRBV7-9,many,TRBJ2-5,TRBD2,CASSPGVAGRETQYF,TGTGCCAGCAGCCCGGGAGTAGCGGGTCGGGAGACCCAGTACTTC
TRBV4-3,few,TRBJ2-5,-,CASSQDDGGRSQETQYF,TGCGCCAGCAGCCAAGATGACGGCGGTAGGAGTCAAGAGACCCAGTACTTC
TRBV20-1,many,TRBJ1-5,-,CSARQSFSNQPQHF,TGCAGTGCTAGACAGTCCTTTAGCAATCAGCCCCAGCATTTT
TRBV9,many,TRBJ2-3,TRBD1,CASSRDRDTDTQYF,TGTGCCAGCAGCAGGGACAGGGATACAGATACGCAGTATTTT
TRBV27,many,TRBJ2-7,TRBD2,CASAVGTSIYEQYF,TGTGCCAGCGCCGTCGGGACTAGCATCTACGAGCAGTACTTC
TRBV28,many,TRBJ2-7,-,CASSLTSRGEQYF,TGTGCCAGCAGTTTAACTTCCCGCGGCGAGCAGTACTTC
TRBV12-3/TRBV12-4,many,TRBJ1-5,-,CASSPGPSNQPQHF,TGTGCCAGCAGTCCAGGGCCGAGCAATCAGCCCCAGCATTTT